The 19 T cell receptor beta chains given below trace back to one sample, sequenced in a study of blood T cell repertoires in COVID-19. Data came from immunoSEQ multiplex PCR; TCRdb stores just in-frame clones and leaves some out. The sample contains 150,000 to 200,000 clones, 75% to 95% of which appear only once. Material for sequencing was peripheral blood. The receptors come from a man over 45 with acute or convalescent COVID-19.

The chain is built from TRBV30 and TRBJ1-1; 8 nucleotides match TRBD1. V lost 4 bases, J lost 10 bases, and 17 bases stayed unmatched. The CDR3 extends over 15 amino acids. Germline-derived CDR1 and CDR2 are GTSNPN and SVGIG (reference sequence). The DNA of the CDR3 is TGTGCCTGGATTCCGGGACAGGTCCACAATAAACGAGCTTTCTTT. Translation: CAWIPGQVHNKRAFF.

For the CDR3, the DNA is TGTGCCAGCAGCCAACTAGCGGAGCGGGCAAATGAGCAGTTCTTC. It is translated as CASSQLAERANEQFF. The chain carries TRBV11-2 and TRBJ2-1, with 8 bases that match TRBD2. CDR1 SGHAT and CDR2 FQNNGV come from the germline V gene. This CDR3 contains 15 residues. Trimming cost V 5 bases and J 7 bases; bases outside gene matches: 10.

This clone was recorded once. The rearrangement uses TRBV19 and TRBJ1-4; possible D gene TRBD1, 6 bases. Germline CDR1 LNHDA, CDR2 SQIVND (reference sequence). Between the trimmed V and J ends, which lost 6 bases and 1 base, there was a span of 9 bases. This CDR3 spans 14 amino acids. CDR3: CASRTGQTNEKLFF. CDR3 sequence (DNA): TGTGCCAGTAGAACGGGACAAACTAATGAAAAACTGTTTTTT.

CDR3 sequence: CASSPTGVSTDTQYF. The CDR3 DNA sequence: TGTGCCAGCAGCCCGACAGGGGTCAGCACAGATACGCAGTATTTT. The V and J genes are TRBV6-5 and TRBJ2-3, with TRBD1 matching over 8 bases. From germline, CDR1 is MNHEY and CDR2 SVGAGI. This CDR3 has 15 amino acids. Trimming removed 6 bases from V and 0 bases from J; junction bases left unmatched: 5.

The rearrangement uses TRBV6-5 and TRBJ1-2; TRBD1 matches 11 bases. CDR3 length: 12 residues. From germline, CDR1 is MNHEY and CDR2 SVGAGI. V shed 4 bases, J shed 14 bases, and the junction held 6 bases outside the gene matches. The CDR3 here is CASSWTGGAQTF. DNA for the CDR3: TGTGCCAGCAGTTGGACAGGGGGCGCTCAAACCTTC.

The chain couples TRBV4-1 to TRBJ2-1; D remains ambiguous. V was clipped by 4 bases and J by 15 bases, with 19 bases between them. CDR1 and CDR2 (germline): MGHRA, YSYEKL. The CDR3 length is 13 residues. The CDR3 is CASSLLPGLGRFF. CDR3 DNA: TGCGCCAGCAGCCTACTACCGGGTCTTGGAAGGTTCTTC.

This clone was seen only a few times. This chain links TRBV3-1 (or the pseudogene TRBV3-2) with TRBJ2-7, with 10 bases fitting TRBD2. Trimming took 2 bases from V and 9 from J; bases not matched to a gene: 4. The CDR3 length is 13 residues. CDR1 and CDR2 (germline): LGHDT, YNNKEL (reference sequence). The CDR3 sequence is CASSQLAGAVQYF. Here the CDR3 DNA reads TGTGCCAGCAGCCAACTAGCGGGAGCGGTGCAGTACTTC.

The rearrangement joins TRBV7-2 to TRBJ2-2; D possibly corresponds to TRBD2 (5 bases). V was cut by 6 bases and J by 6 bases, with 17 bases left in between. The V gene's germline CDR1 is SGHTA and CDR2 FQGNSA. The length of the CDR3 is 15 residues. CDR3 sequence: CASRTLVEAPGELFF. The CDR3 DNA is TGTGCCAGCAGAACCCTCGTGGAGGCCCCCGGGGAGCTGTTTTTT.

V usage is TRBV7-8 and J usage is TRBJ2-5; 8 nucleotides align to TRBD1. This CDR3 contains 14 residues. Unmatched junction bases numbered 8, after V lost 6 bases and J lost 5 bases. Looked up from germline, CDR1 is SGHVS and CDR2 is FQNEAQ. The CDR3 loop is CASSWAGGRETQYF. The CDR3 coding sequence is TGTGCCAGCAGTTGGGCAGGGGGCAGGGAGACCCAGTACTTC.

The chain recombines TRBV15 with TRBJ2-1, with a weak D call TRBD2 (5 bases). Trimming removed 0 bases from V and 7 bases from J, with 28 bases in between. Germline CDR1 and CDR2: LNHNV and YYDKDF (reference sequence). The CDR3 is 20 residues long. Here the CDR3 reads CATSRDSYRLLASRTNEQFF. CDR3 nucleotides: TGTGCCACCAGCAGAGATTCATACCGCCTCTTGGCTTCACGGACTAATGAGCAGTTCTTC.

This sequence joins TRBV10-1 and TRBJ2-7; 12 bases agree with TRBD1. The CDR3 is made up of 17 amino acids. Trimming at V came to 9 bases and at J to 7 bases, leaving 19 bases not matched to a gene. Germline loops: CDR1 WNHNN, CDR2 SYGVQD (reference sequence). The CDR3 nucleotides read TGCGCCAGTATAACGAACACCCCGGGACAGGGGGCGCGGGAGCAGTACTTC. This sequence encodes CASITNTPGQGAREQYF.

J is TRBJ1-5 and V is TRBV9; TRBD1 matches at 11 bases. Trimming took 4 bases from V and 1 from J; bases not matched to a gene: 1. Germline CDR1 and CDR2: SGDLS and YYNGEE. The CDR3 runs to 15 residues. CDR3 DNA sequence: TGTGCCAGCAGCAGGACAGGGGGCAGCAATCAGCCCCAGCATTTT. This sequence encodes CASSRTGGSNQPQHF.

The CDR3 loop reads CASSQEGGRRAIQYF. The DNA of the CDR3 is TGTGCCAGCAGCCAAGAAGGCGGACGGCGGGCCATTCAGTACTTC. This chain uses TRBV4-2 with TRBJ2-4; a possible D gene is TRBD2 (5 bases). The V end lost 0 bases, the J end lost 9 bases, and 15 bases lay between the germline ends. CDR3 length equals 15 residues. Germline CDR1 LGHNA, CDR2 YNFKEQ.

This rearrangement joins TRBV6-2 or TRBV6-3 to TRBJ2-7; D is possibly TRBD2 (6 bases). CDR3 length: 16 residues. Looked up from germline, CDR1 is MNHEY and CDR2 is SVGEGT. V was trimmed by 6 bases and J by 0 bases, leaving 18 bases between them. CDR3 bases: TGTGCCAGCAGACCTAGCGAATTGTATCTCTCCTACGAGCAGTACGTC. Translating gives CASRPSELYLSYEQYV.

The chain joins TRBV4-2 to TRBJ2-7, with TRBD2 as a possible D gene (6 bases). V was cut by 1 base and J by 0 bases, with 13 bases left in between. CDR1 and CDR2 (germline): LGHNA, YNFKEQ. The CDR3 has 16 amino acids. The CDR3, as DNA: TGTGCCAGCAGCCAAGGTGGCGGGACCTCCTCCTACGAGCAGTACTTC. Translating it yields CASSQGGGTSSYEQYF.

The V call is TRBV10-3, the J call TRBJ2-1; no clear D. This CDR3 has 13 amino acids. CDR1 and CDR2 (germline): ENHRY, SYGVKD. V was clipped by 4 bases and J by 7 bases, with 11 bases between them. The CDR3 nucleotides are TGTGCCATCAGTGGGCGAGACTGGAATGAGCAGTTCTTC. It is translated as CAISGRDWNEQFF.

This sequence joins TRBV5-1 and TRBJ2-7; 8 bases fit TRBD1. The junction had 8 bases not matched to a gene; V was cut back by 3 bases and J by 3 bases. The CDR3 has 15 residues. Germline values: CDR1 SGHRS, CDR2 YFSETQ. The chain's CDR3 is CASSSQDRVLYEQYF. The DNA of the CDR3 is TGCGCCAGCAGCTCCCAGGACAGGGTTCTCTACGAGCAGTACTTC.

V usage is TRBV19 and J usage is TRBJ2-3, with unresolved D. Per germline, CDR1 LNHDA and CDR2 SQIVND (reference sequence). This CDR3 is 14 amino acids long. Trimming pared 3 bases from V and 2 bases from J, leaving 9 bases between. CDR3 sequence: CASSIPLITDTQYF. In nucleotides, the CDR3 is TGTGCCAGTAGTATCCCCTTAATCACAGATACGCAGTATTTT.

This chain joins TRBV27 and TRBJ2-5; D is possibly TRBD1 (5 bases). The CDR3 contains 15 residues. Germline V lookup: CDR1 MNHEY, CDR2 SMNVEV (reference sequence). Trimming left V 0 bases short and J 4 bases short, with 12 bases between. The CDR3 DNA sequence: TGTGCCAGCAGTTTATCGGCAGGGATAGGAGAGACCCAGTACTTC. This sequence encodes CASSLSAGIGETQYF.